Listed below are T cell receptor beta chains from one sample, sequenced in a study of T cell repertoires in cytomegalovirus infection. TCRdb re-analysed the reads in MiXCR, keeping a single row per CDR3 protein. In the table there are fewer than 300,000 distinct CDR3 sequences, roughly 23% of which are singletons. The sequenced sample was PBMCs. The receptors originated from a human donor in good health (CMV status not recorded). Some clones in this sample may be carry-over from other donors' samples. Both conserved end residues are part of each CDR3. D genes are given only for firm matches. Size is stated for part of the rows, as once, few or many counts, or as a class when the clone is expanded.

abundance: -
len: 13
d_gene: -
v_gene: TRBV7-9
j_gene: TRBJ2-2
CDR3aa: CASSSHFTGELFF
CDR3nt: TGTGCCAGCAGCTCACACTTCACCGGGGAGCTGTTTTTT

abundance: -
len: 13
d_gene: -
v_gene: TRBV19
j_gene: TRBJ1-6
CDR3aa: CASSNRVNSPLHF
CDR3nt: TGTGCCAGTAGTAACAGAGTAAATTCACCCCTCCACTTT

abundance: many
len: 13
d_gene: -
v_gene: TRBV7-6
j_gene: TRBJ2-5
CDR3aa: CASSLGGVETQYF
CDR3nt: TGTGCCAGCAGCTTAGGTGGGGTAGAGACCCAGTACTTC

abundance: once
len: 14
d_gene: TRBD2
v_gene: TRBV20-1
j_gene: TRBJ2-1
CDR3aa: CSAEGGKAYNEQFF
CDR3nt: TGCAGCGCAGAGGGAGGGAAGGCCTACAATGAGCAGTTCTTC

abundance: many
len: 14
d_gene: -
v_gene: TRBV7-2
j_gene: TRBJ1-3
CDR3aa: CASRQDRSGNTIYF
CDR3nt: TGTGCCAGCAGACAGGACAGATCTGGAAACACCATATATTTT

abundance: -
len: 13
d_gene: TRBD2
v_gene: TRBV7-3
j_gene: TRBJ2-1
CDR3aa: CASRDLAGGPKFF
CDR3nt: TGTGCCAGCAGGGACCTAGCGGGGGGTCCAAAGTTCTTC

abundance: -
len: 15
d_gene: TRBD1
v_gene: TRBV12-3/TRBV12-4
j_gene: TRBJ1-3
CDR3aa: CASSTTGASGNTIYF
CDR3nt: TGTGCCAGCAGTACCACAGGGGCCTCTGGAAACACCATATATTTT

abundance: -
len: 14
d_gene: -
v_gene: TRBV10-3
j_gene: TRBJ1-2
CDR3aa: CAISGSGPDYGYTF
CDR3nt: TGTGCCATCAGTGGTTCGGGGCCAGACTATGGCTACACCTTC

abundance: -
len: 16
d_gene: -
v_gene: TRBV19
j_gene: TRBJ2-7
CDR3aa: CASTTDPGRETYEQYF
CDR3nt: TGTGCCAGTACCACAGACCCGGGCAGGGAGACCTACGAGCAGTACTTC

abundance: few
len: 16
d_gene: -
v_gene: TRBV4-1
j_gene: TRBJ1-3
CDR3aa: CASSQDKAGQGNTIYF
CDR3nt: TGCGCCAGCAGCCAAGATAAAGCGGGGCAAGGAAACACCATATATTTT

abundance: many
len: 15
d_gene: -
v_gene: TRBV5-1
j_gene: TRBJ2-1
CDR3aa: CASSSLGTPYNEQFF
CDR3nt: TGCGCCAGCAGCTCCTTAGGGACCCCCTACAATGAGCAGTTCTTC

abundance: -
len: 12
d_gene: -
v_gene: TRBV12-3/TRBV12-4
j_gene: TRBJ1-6
CDR3aa: CASSLINSPLHF
CDR3nt: TGTGCCAGCAGTTTAATAAATTCACCCCTCCACTTT

abundance: many
len: 12
d_gene: -
v_gene: TRBV7-2
j_gene: TRBJ2-7
CDR3aa: CASSVSSYEQYF
CDR3nt: TGTGCCAGCAGCGTAAGCTCCTACGAGCAGTACTTC

abundance: -
len: 15
d_gene: -
v_gene: TRBV20-1
j_gene: TRBJ2-1
CDR3aa: CSARGAGPKRNEQFF
CDR3nt: TGCAGTGCTAGAGGTGCCGGACCGAAACGCAATGAGCAGTTCTTC

abundance: -
len: 17
d_gene: TRBD2
v_gene: TRBV10-3
j_gene: TRBJ2-1
CDR3aa: CAISGTSGKVAYNEQFF
CDR3nt: TGTGCCATCAGTGGGACTAGCGGAAAGGTGGCCTACAATGAGCAGTTCTTC

abundance: few
len: 18
d_gene: TRBD2
v_gene: TRBV5-1
j_gene: TRBJ2-3
CDR3aa: CASSQTSGRPPHTDTQYF
CDR3nt: TGCGCCAGCAGCCAGACTAGCGGGAGACCCCCACACACAGATACGCAGTATTTT

abundance: -
len: 16
d_gene: TRBD1
v_gene: TRBV28
j_gene: TRBJ1-5
CDR3aa: CASSSTRTGLDQPQHF
CDR3nt: TGTGCCAGCAGTTCAACCCGGACAGGGTTGGATCAGCCCCAGCATTTT

abundance: few
len: 11
d_gene: -
v_gene: TRBV7-2
j_gene: TRBJ2-7
CDR3aa: CASNNANEQYF
CDR3nt: TGTGCCAGCAACAACGCCAACGAGCAGTACTTC

abundance: few
len: 13
d_gene: -
v_gene: TRBV6-1
j_gene: TRBJ1-4
CDR3aa: CASNQGGNEKLFF
CDR3nt: TGTGCCAGCAACCAGGGTGGTAATGAAAAACTGTTTTTT

abundance: few
len: 13
d_gene: -
v_gene: TRBV20-1
j_gene: TRBJ1-1
CDR3aa: CSARGEFGTEAFF
CDR3nt: TGCAGTGCTAGAGGGGAGTTTGGCACTGAAGCTTTCTTT

abundance: few
len: 13
d_gene: -
v_gene: TRBV2
j_gene: TRBJ1-6
CDR3aa: CASGKSDLSPLHF
CDR3nt: TGTGCCAGTGGAAAATCCGACCTTTCACCCCTCCACTTT

abundance: many
len: 18
d_gene: TRBD2
v_gene: TRBV7-2
j_gene: TRBJ2-1
CDR3aa: CASSLGASGRPSYNEQFF
CDR3nt: TGTGCCAGCAGCTTAGGGGCTAGCGGGAGGCCCAGTTACAATGAGCAGTTCTTC

abundance: -
len: 15
d_gene: -
v_gene: TRBV4-3
j_gene: TRBJ1-6
CDR3aa: CASSQDGREQSPLHF
CDR3nt: TGCGCCAGCAGCCAAGATGGCAGGGAACAATCACCCCTCCACTTT

abundance: -
len: 13
d_gene: -
v_gene: TRBV6-2/TRBV6-3
j_gene: TRBJ2-5
CDR3aa: CASIKDIPETQYF
CDR3nt: TGTGCCAGCATTAAGGACATACCTGAGACCCAGTACTTC

abundance: few
len: 13
d_gene: TRBD2
v_gene: TRBV20-1
j_gene: TRBJ2-5
CDR3aa: CSGSSGYQETQYF
CDR3nt: TGCAGTGGGTCTAGCGGGTACCAAGAGACCCAGTACTTC

abundance: -
len: 13
d_gene: -
v_gene: TRBV20-1
j_gene: TRBJ2-5
CDR3aa: CSARRLLQETQYF
CDR3nt: TGCAGTGCTAGGCGGCTGCTTCAAGAGACCCAGTACTTC

abundance: -
len: 14
d_gene: -
v_gene: TRBV7-2
j_gene: TRBJ2-5
CDR3aa: CASSLGGQLAAQYF
CDR3nt: TGTGCCAGCAGCTTAGGAGGGCAGTTAGCGGCCCAGTACTTC

abundance: few
len: 12
d_gene: -
v_gene: TRBV5-1
j_gene: TRBJ2-7
CDR3aa: CASSTSSYEQYF
CDR3nt: TGCGCCAGCAGTACTAGCTCCTACGAGCAGTACTTC

abundance: few
len: 15
d_gene: TRBD2
v_gene: TRBV28
j_gene: TRBJ2-7
CDR3aa: CASSLAGGVIYEQYF
CDR3nt: TGTGCCAGCAGTTTAGCGGGGGGCGTGATTTACGAGCAGTACTTC

abundance: many
len: 14
d_gene: -
v_gene: TRBV6-2/TRBV6-3
j_gene: TRBJ2-2
CDR3aa: CASHTPGDTGELFF
CDR3nt: TGTGCCAGCCACACCCCAGGAGACACCGGGGAGCTGTTTTTT

abundance: -
len: 16
d_gene: -
v_gene: TRBV28
j_gene: TRBJ1-1
CDR3aa: CASTLAWGSRNPEAFF
CDR3nt: TGTGCCAGCACCCTCGCGTGGGGGAGTAGGAACCCTGAAGCTTTCTTT

abundance: few
len: 14
d_gene: TRBD2
v_gene: TRBV11-3
j_gene: TRBJ2-1
CDR3aa: CASSYGGSVNEQFF
CDR3nt: TGTGCCAGCAGCTACGGGGGGTCTGTCAATGAGCAGTTCTTC

abundance: few
len: 16
d_gene: TRBD1
v_gene: TRBV25-1
j_gene: TRBJ2-1
CDR3aa: CASSGIETGVYNEQFF
CDR3nt: TGTGCCAGCAGCGGAATAGAGACAGGGGTCTACAATGAGCAGTTCTTC

abundance: few
len: 13
d_gene: -
v_gene: TRBV6-6
j_gene: TRBJ2-1
CDR3aa: CANPRDCDNEQFF
CDR3nt: TGTGCCAACCCCCGGGACTGCGACAATGAGCAGTTCTTC

abundance: few
len: 15
d_gene: -
v_gene: TRBV28
j_gene: TRBJ2-7
CDR3aa: CASSLNGAGVSEQYF
CDR3nt: TGTGCCAGCAGTTTAAATGGGGCAGGGGTCTCCGAGCAGTACTTC

abundance: many
len: 15
d_gene: -
v_gene: TRBV28
j_gene: TRBJ2-3
CDR3aa: CASSFSGVGTDTQYF
CDR3nt: TGTGCCAGCAGTTTTTCCGGGGTGGGCACAGATACGCAGTATTTT

abundance: -
len: 11
d_gene: -
v_gene: TRBV29-1
j_gene: TRBJ2-1
CDR3aa: CLVDSYNEQFF
CDR3nt: TGCCTCGTTGACAGCTACAATGAGCAGTTCTTC

abundance: -
len: 17
d_gene: -
v_gene: TRBV10-3
j_gene: TRBJ2-2
CDR3aa: CAISGGRGRTNTGELFF
CDR3nt: TGTGCCATCAGTGGGGGCCGGGGACGGACCAACACCGGGGAGCTGTTTTTT

abundance: many
len: 15
d_gene: TRBD1
v_gene: TRBV7-8
j_gene: TRBJ2-7
CDR3aa: CASSFNPGQSYEQYF
CDR3nt: TGTGCCAGCAGCTTCAACCCGGGACAGTCGTACGAGCAGTACTTC

abundance: many
len: 15
d_gene: TRBD1
v_gene: TRBV7-2
j_gene: TRBJ1-6
CDR3aa: CASSQSTGGNSPLHF
CDR3nt: TGTGCCAGCAGCCAATCGACAGGGGGCAATTCACCCCTCCACTTT

abundance: -
len: 14
d_gene: -
v_gene: TRBV28
j_gene: TRBJ1-1
CDR3aa: CASSFRARNTEAFF
CDR3nt: TGTGCCAGCAGTTTTCGGGCCAGAAACACTGAAGCTTTCTTT

abundance: -
len: 12
d_gene: -
v_gene: TRBV19
j_gene: TRBJ2-2
CDR3aa: CASSTAHGELFF
CDR3nt: TGTGCCAGTAGTACGGCCCACGGGGAGCTGTTTTTT

abundance: -
len: 13
d_gene: -
v_gene: TRBV5-1
j_gene: TRBJ2-7
CDR3aa: CASSHAQGNEQYF
CDR3nt: TGCGCCAGCAGCCATGCACAGGGTAACGAGCAGTACTTC

abundance: -
len: 15
d_gene: -
v_gene: TRBV28
j_gene: TRBJ1-1
CDR3aa: CASSRRGGGNTEAFF
CDR3nt: TGTGCCAGCAGCCGCCGGGGAGGGGGAAACACTGAAGCTTTCTTT

abundance: -
len: 13
d_gene: -
v_gene: TRBV19
j_gene: TRBJ1-5
CDR3aa: CASTEVNNQPQHF
CDR3nt: TGTGCCAGTACGGAAGTAAACAATCAGCCCCAGCATTTT

abundance: -
len: 14
d_gene: -
v_gene: TRBV7-2
j_gene: TRBJ1-1
CDR3aa: CASSANQGNTEAFF
CDR3nt: TGTGCCAGCAGCGCTAATCAGGGGAACACTGAAGCTTTCTTT

abundance: many
len: 14
d_gene: TRBD1
v_gene: TRBV7-2
j_gene: TRBJ1-5
CDR3aa: CASSFGTAERPQHF
CDR3nt: TGTGCCAGCAGCTTCGGGACAGCCGAGAGGCCCCAGCATTTT

abundance: -
len: 15
d_gene: -
v_gene: TRBV29-1
j_gene: TRBJ2-2
CDR3aa: CSVYRDMTNTGELFF
CDR3nt: TGCAGCGTTTATAGGGACATGACAAACACCGGGGAGCTGTTTTTT

abundance: once
len: 14
d_gene: -
v_gene: TRBV29-1
j_gene: TRBJ2-2
CDR3aa: CSVNKDRNTGELFF
CDR3nt: TGCAGCGTTAATAAGGACAGGAACACCGGGGAGCTGTTTTTT

abundance: few
len: 17
d_gene: -
v_gene: TRBV5-5
j_gene: TRBJ2-7
CDR3aa: CASSSPRPGLGSIEQYF
CDR3nt: TGTGCCAGCAGCTCGCCCCGCCCGGGTTTGGGGTCCATCGAGCAGTACTTC

abundance: many
len: 17
d_gene: TRBD1
v_gene: TRBV6-2/TRBV6-3
j_gene: TRBJ2-7
CDR3aa: CASSSTDGWDSSYEQYF
CDR3nt: TGTGCCAGCAGTTCAACCGACGGTTGGGACAGTTCCTACGAGCAGTACTTC

abundance: -
len: 14
d_gene: -
v_gene: TRBV5-5
j_gene: TRBJ2-3
CDR3aa: CASSFGSQGDTQYF
CDR3nt: TGTGCCAGCAGCTTCGGGTCACAGGGAGATACGCAGTATTTT

abundance: few
len: 14
d_gene: -
v_gene: TRBV7-9
j_gene: TRBJ2-5
CDR3aa: CASSFSGESETQYF
CDR3nt: TGTGCCAGCAGCTTCAGCGGAGAGTCAGAGACCCAGTACTTC

abundance: few
len: 13
d_gene: -
v_gene: TRBV10-3
j_gene: TRBJ2-3
CDR3aa: CAISETSTDTQYF
CDR3nt: TGTGCCATCAGTGAAACTTCTACAGATACGCAGTATTTT

abundance: few
len: 17
d_gene: TRBD1
v_gene: TRBV5-1
j_gene: TRBJ1-1
CDR3aa: CASSLVPRGQGNTEAFF
CDR3nt: TGCGCCAGCAGCTTGGTTCCGCGCGGACAGGGGAACACTGAAGCTTTCTTT

abundance: -
len: 14
d_gene: -
v_gene: TRBV5-1
j_gene: TRBJ1-1
CDR3aa: CASSSNGGDTEAFF
CDR3nt: TGCGCCAGCAGCTCCAATGGGGGGGACACTGAAGCTTTCTTT

abundance: -
len: 19
d_gene: -
v_gene: TRBV5-6
j_gene: TRBJ2-2
CDR3aa: CASSFLILSVPQKTGELFF
CDR3nt: TGTGCCAGCAGCTTTCTGATTCTCTCCGTTCCACAAAAAACCGGGGAGCTGTTTTTT